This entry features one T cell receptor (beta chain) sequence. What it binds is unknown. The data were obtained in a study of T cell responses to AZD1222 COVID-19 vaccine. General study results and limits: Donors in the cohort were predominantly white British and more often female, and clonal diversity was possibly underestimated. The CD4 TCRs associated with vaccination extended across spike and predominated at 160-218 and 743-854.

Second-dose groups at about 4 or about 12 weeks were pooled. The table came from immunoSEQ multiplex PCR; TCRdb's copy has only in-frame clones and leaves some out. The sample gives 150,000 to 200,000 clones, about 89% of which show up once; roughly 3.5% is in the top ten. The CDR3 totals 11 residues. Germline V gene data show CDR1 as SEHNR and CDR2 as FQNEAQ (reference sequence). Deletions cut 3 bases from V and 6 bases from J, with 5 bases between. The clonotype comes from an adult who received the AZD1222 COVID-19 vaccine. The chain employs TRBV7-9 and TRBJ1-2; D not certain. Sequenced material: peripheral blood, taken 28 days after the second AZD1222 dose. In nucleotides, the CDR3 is TGTGCCAGCAGCTTGGAAGATGGCTACACCTTC. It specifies CASSLEDGYTF. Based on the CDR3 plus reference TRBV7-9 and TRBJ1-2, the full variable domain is DTGVSQNPRHKITKRGQNVTFRCDPISEHNRLYWYRQTLGQGPEFLTYFQNEAQLEKSRLLSDRFSAERPKGSFSTLEIQRTEQGDSAMYLCASSLEDGYTFGSGTRLTVV.